This T cell receptor beta chain was captured by sequencing in a study of cytomegalovirus exposure and HLA in healthy donors. Whole-study findings and limits: For TCR beta chains, V- and J-gene trimming was later linked to a missense DCLRE1C variant. Excluded were some V segments that proved indistinguishable, including TRBV6-2 and TRBV6-3. It was taken for granted in presence/absence analyses that sequencing depth across donors was roughly uniform.

Healthy bone marrow donors made up the cohort. Points on this clone: Its antigen is currently unknown.

Trimming took off 0 bases at V and 4 bases at J, with 13 bases between the two ends. This CDR3 has 16 residues. From germline, CDR1 is MGHRA and CDR2 YSYEKL. PCR primers comprised 60 Vbeta and 13 Jbeta primers. Sequenced by immunoSEQ multiplex PCR; TCRdb stores in-frame clones only, minus some. Here the sample spans about 140,000 clones, 80% being singletons. Source material: PBMCs. The J gene is TRBJ1-5, the V gene TRBV4-1; D not resolved. The TCR was taken from a man aged 50 to 59 in good health and CMV-seronegative. CDR3 loop: CASSQEIVRQNQPQHF. CDR3 DNA: TGCGCCAGCAGCCAAGAAATTGTCCGACAAAATCAGCCCCAGCATTTT.